The clone carrying this T cell receptor (beta chain) was observed many times. Its matching antigen is unknown. On the day of bone marrow donation, the related graft donor provided peripheral blood. The data originate from a study of T cells after posttransplantation cyclophosphamide. Study findings and constraints: Donor-recipient repertoire similarity was low at 1-2 months, rising over year one.

The CDR3 is 13 amino acids. Losses at the gene ends were 11 bases for V and 4 bases for J; bases not matched to a gene: 5. Germline lookup yields CDR1 MNHEY and CDR2 SMNVEV (reference sequence). Sequencing used immunoSEQ multiplex PCR; TCRdb keeps in-frame clones, though not all of them. The specimen gives approximately 30,000 clones without singletons; the ten biggest hold roughly 6.7%. This sequence joins TRBV27 and TRBJ1-4; TRBD1 agrees at 9 bases. Sequences were obtained from PBMCs. This TCR came from a woman aged 50 to 65 in good health and a related stem cell transplant donor. The DNA for the CDR3 is TGTGCCGTTAGGACAGGGGATAATGAAAAACTGTTTTTT. Its translation is CAVRTGDNEKLFF.